Described below is a single TCR beta chain sequence and its context. Data came from immunoSEQ multiplex PCR; TCRdb stores just in-frame clones and leaves some out. This sample yields about 430,000 clones, of which 70% to 90% are seen a single time; about 1.4% belongs to the top ten. This entry comes from a study of blood T cell repertoires in COVID-19. Looking at the study overall: The United States, Italy and Spain provided the acute and convalescent COVID-19 samples.

Germline CDR1 reads MDHEN; CDR2 reads SYDVKM. V dropped 4 bases and J dropped 3; count of bases not matched to a gene: 9. The CDR3 runs to 16 residues. Input material: PBMCs or T cells enriched from blood (not recorded which). The source is a woman between 18 and 29 years old who had been exposed to COVID-19. The V and J genes are TRBV28 and TRBJ2-7; 10 bases agree with TRBD2. CDR3 sequence reads: CASSSSLAGGGYEQYF. The DNA for the CDR3 is TGTGCCAGCAGTTCCTCCTTAGCGGGGGGAGGCTACGAGCAGTACTTC. Combining the CDR3 with reference TRBV28 and TRBJ2-7 gives the whole variable domain DVKVTQSSRYLVKRTGEKVFLECVQDMDHENMFWYRQDPGLGLRLIYFSYDVKMKEKGDIPEGYSVSREKKERFSLILESASTNQTSMYLCASSSSLAGGGYEQYFGPGTRLTVT.